This T cell receptor beta chain was recorded in a study of siplizumab effects on memory and regulatory T cells (dated 2019 in TCRdb). With regard to the full study: The study examined how the anti-CD2 antibody siplizumab affects alloreactive T-cell subsets in allogeneic mixed lymphocyte reactions built from human PBMCs. Study-level results and caveats: Because sequences at frequencies below about 10^-5 were poorly captured, only a minor fraction of alloreactive clones could be mapped back to unstimulated subsets. Greater diversity appeared to be present in unstimulated naive T cells than in memory T cells, and a substantial contribution to the alloresponse seemed to be made by naive cells. The suppressive function of proliferating Tregs from siplizumab cultures was not functionally confirmed. Among mappable alloreactive CD4+ clones, the Treg-derived fraction averaged approximately 69% with siplizumab versus about 27% in control reactions. A naive or memory phenotype could not be assigned to roughly 80-95% of proliferating CD4+ or CD8+ clones. The cumulative frequency of alloreactive sequences traceable to unstimulated CD4+ memory T cells was significantly reduced by siplizumab.

Libraries were built with the immunoSEQ multiplex PCR assay. Roughly 10^5 TCR templates per sample were assayed on the deep sequencing platform. Genomic DNA extracted from sorted T cells was the material used for TCRbeta CDR3 sequencing. In the original analysis: The R programming language was used for the clonal analysis of the TCRbeta CDR3 data. Alloreactive CD4+ and CD8+ clones were identified by comparing unstimulated samples to CFSE-low samples taken after the reaction. Regulatory or non-regulatory origin was assigned to alloreactive CD4+ clones by matching of sequences to sorted unstimulated Treg and non-Treg repertoires. The immuneACCESS repertoire file appears here via TCRdb, limited to in-frame rearrangements. These files lack a portion of the clones; in checked studies, under half of the deficit traces to unresolved V genes, and the cause of the others is not known. The DNA was the basis for D and trimming; V, J and clone size are from that table. Counted in this sample were tens of thousands of clones; around 98% of them appeared once. The ten largest clones take up 0.9% to 1.2% of the sample.

About this clone: The target of this receptor is not known. Base qualities were left out, and no much larger clone turns up one base away.

V and J are truncated by 4 bases and 2 bases respectively, leaving an intervening sequence of 6 bases. Inclusive of the bounding cysteine and phenylalanine, the CDR3 is 12 residues long. Here the CDR3 DNA is all that survives: 36 bases in frame from base 1. Per the germline V gene (reference sequence), GTSNPN is the CDR1 and SVGIG is the CDR2. Unstimulated CD4+ memory cells were also sequenced in three donor pairs, together with CD4+ naive, CD8+ TEMRA, CD8+ naive and CD8+ effector memory subsets. Sorted unstimulated T cells and proliferating T cells recovered from mixed lymphocyte reactions underwent TCRbeta CDR3 sequencing. Fresh whole blood from roughly ten HLA-typed healthy donors was used to isolate PBMCs.

The TCR comes from a human donor in good health. Sequencing was performed on naive CD8+ T cells sorted from blood. What this sample's cell subset or site label stands for: unstimulated naive T cells. This chain is built from TRBV30 and TRBJ1-3; the D gene remains uncertain. Here is the DNA: TGTGCCTGGAAAGCAACTGGAAACACCATATATTTT. Its translation is CAWKATGNTIYF.